In its sample, the clone carrying this T cell receptor (beta chain) was seen a few times. Antigen unknown. CDR3 length: 15 amino acids. The V and J ends lost 4 bases and 5 bases, in that order; junction bases with no gene match: 7. CDR1 SNHLY and CDR2 FYNNEI come from the germline V gene. This specimen belongs to a study of vaccination effects on CD4 cells after COVID-19. Generated by immunoSEQ multiplex PCR, the TCRdb table keeps only in-frame clones and is missing some. This sample has about 66,000 clones, with 76% found just once. Viral peptide pool expansion of antigen-specific CD4+ T cells preceded sequencing in the ViraFEST assay. Following an approximately ten-day culture, CD4+ T cells were purified. Participants were given two doses of BNT162b2 or mRNA-1273 vaccine. IL-2 at about 10 IU/ml and peptides at roughly 9.6 ug/ml were added to cultured PBMC, approximately 2 million per well.

The chain uses TRBV2 and TRBJ2-1; 8 nucleotides line up with TRBD2. The source of this sequence is a human donor who received a COVID-19 vaccine. The material sequenced was CD4+ T cells from PBMCs cultured with HCoV-OC43 spike peptides, taken after COVID-19 vaccination. Noted subset: HCoV-OC43 spike overlapping peptide pool stimulation. CDR3 sequence (DNA): TGTGCCAGCAGTGTGACCAGCGGGGGACACAATGAGCAGTTCTTC. Its protein product is CASSVTSGGHNEQFF.